This record covers a single T cell receptor (beta chain). These data come from a study of T-cell reconstitution after alpha-beta-depleted transplantation in children. Unique molecular identifiers were incorporated during preparation of the TCRbeta library. TCRdb reprocessed the PCR reads with MiXCR, giving one entry per CDR3 protein. The sample lists roughly 170,000 distinct CDR3 sequences, about 6.3% occurring once. The length of the CDR3 is 15 residues. After removal of 0 bases from V and 4 bases from J, the junction contained 6 bases not matched to a gene. The germline CDR1 and CDR2 sequences are SGHRS and YFSETQ.

The starting material was PBMCs from the stem cell graft donor, obtained from the stem cell graft. J is TRBJ1-2 and V is TRBV5-1; TRBD1 matches at 7 bases. This TCR derives from a human donor who donated a stem cell graft to a child with Wiskott-Aldrich syndrome. CDR3 DNA: TGCGCCAGCAGCTTGGGGCCGGGACAGCTCTATGGCTACACCTTC. The encoded protein is CASSLGPGQLYGYTF.